The rows below give T cell receptor beta chains drawn from one sample of a study of CXCR3-negative and CXCR3-positive naive CD8 T cells. Each CDR3 protein gets one entry in TCRdb, which reprocessed the 5' RACE reads and gives no DNA. This sample's table has about 150,000 distinct CDR3 sequences. Input material: naive CXCR3+ CD8+ T cells from blood. Receptor source: a human donor in good health. Some clones in this sample may be carry-over from other donors' samples. The CDR3 runs from the conserved cysteine through the conserved F or W. Fields, in order: V gene, J gene, CDR3 protein.

TRBV3-1	TRBJ1-1	CASRLDKNTAALF
TRBV28	TRBJ2-7	CASSPDRPDYEQYF
TRBV20-1	TRBJ2-7	CSAQEYRDRAYEQYF
TRBV6-4	TRBJ1-5	CASSESGTGTSRGNQPQHF
TRBV29-1	TRBJ1-2	CSVDDRGDYGYTF
TRBV20-1	TRBJ2-3	CSATRGLAGGLHTDTQYF
TRBV29-1	TRBJ2-7	CSVLTSGRLHEQYF
TRBV4-1	TRBJ2-7	CASSPGGQQQYF
TRBV4-3	TRBJ1-2	CASSQDASSTYYGYTF
TRBV9	TRBJ2-1	CASSVQLAGGYNEQFF
TRBV6-5	TRBJ1-1	CASSWGQGAYTEAFF
TRBV12-3/TRBV12-4	TRBJ2-7	CASSLGLFGSSYEQYF
TRBV20-1	TRBJ2-7	CSARDRAYSYEQYF
TRBV11-1	TRBJ2-7	CASSSYRQGSYEQYF
TRBV12-3/TRBV12-4	TRBJ2-7	CASSSPGQGTLGQYF
TRBV13	TRBJ1-6	CASSRDSYNSPLHF
TRBV7-2	TRBJ1-5	CASSLETVTNSNQPQHF
TRBV7-8	TRBJ2-2	CASTLYLAANTGELFF
TRBV24-1	TRBJ2-2	CATSGGSTGELFF
TRBV15	TRBJ2-7	CATSRESSGLDEQYF
TRBV11-2	TRBJ2-1	CASSLDLPHYNEQFF
TRBV20-1	TRBJ1-1	CSARGNRPEAFF
TRBV6-5	TRBJ2-1	CASSHQSAFFNEQFF
TRBV28	TRBJ2-1	CASSLYGARLAGANEQFF
TRBV28	TRBJ2-7	CASSFNAQTYEQYF
TRBV7-9	TRBJ2-7	CASSHGGSYEPYF
TRBV11-2	TRBJ2-1	CASSLTPLWDEQFF
TRBV7-2	TRBJ1-1	CASSPATEAFF
TRBV24-1	TRBJ1-2	CATSSTGVYGYTF
TRBV7-6	TRBJ2-7	CASSLEVGLDYEQYF
TRBV7-2	TRBJ2-3	CASSLGRGLAIVTDTQYF
TRBV28	TRBJ2-3	CASTLSLAGADTQYF
TRBV7-8	TRBJ2-7	CATTSGSYEQYF